Each of the 2 T cell receptor beta chains below was sequenced from the same sample in a study of blood T cell repertoires in COVID-19. Profiling relied on immunoSEQ multiplex PCR, and the TCRdb table lists in-frame clones only, not all of them. This table holds around 180,000 clones, around 80% found once. Material: peripheral blood. These receptors were obtained from a human donor in a cohort sampled during active COVID-19.

The chain carries TRBV5-1 and TRBJ2-3; no firm D call. Germline assignment: CDR1 SGHRS and CDR2 YFSETQ. Between the trimmed V and J ends, which lost 0 bases and 4 bases, there was a span of 9 bases. This CDR3 spans 14 amino acids. The DNA for the CDR3 is TGCGCCAGCAGCTTGGACAGTAACCCAGATACGCAGTATTTT. This encodes CASSLDSNPDTQYF.

This clone showed up just a few times. The chain recombines TRBV7-9 with TRBJ2-7; D is possibly TRBD2 (6 bases). The CDR3 extends over 14 amino acids. The germline gives CDR1 SEHNR, CDR2 FQNEAQ (reference sequence). Trimming stripped 1 base from V and 5 bases from J, with 12 bases between. The CDR3 nucleotides read TGTGCCAGCAGCTTAGGGGAACTAGCCAACGAGCAGTACTTC. Translating gives CASSLGELANEQYF.